Listed below are T cell receptor beta chains from one sample, sequenced in a study of CD8 T cells in ankylosing spondylitis. In TCRdb, the 5' RACE reads were re-called with MiXCR into one record per CDR3 protein. In the table there are around 390,000 distinct CDR3 sequences, approximately 20% of which are singletons. What was sequenced was blood, either unsorted or a sorted T cell fraction (not recorded which). The receptors were sampled from a male donor with ankylosing spondylitis. CDR3s include the opening cysteine and the closing phenylalanine or tryptophan. D genes are given only for firm matches. Expanded clones get a size class; other rows say once, few or many, or leave the size out.

len,abundance,d_gene,j_gene,v_gene,CDR3nt,CDR3aa
16,-,TRBD1,TRBJ2-2,TRBV24-1,TGTGCCACCAGTGGCGGGGACAGGGGCAACACCGGGGAGCTGTTTTTT,CATSGGDRGNTGELFF
16,few,-,TRBJ2-3,TRBV20-1,TGCAGTGCTAGAGATAGGGTCCGGGACTTCCCAGATACGCAGTATTTT,CSARDRVRDFPDTQYF
13,few,TRBD1,TRBJ2-1,TRBV5-1,TGCGCCAGTAGGACAGGGCTCTACAATGAGCAGTTCTTC,CASRTGLYNEQFF
13,-,TRBD1,TRBJ2-2,TRBV30,TGTGCCTGCACCAGGGGGCACACCGGGGAGCTGTTTTTT,CACTRGHTGELFF
21,-,TRBD2,TRBJ2-1,TRBV4-1,TGCGCCAGCAGCCAGACGGATACAGCCGCGCTTGCGGGAGGAGGCCACAATGAGCAGTTCTTC,CASSQTDTAALAGGGHNEQFF
20,many,-,TRBJ2-3,TRBV29-1,TGCAGCGTTGAAGAGACGGACGGGGAGAGGAGGGCCAATTGGGCAGATACGCAGTATTTT,CSVEETDGERRANWADTQYF
15,few,TRBD1,TRBJ1-6,TRBV5-1,TGCGCCAGCAGCTTCGGGACAGGGGGAGATTCACCCCTCCACTTT,CASSFGTGGDSPLHF
11,-,-,TRBJ1-2,TRBV20-1,TGCAGTGCACAAAAGGGGTATGGCTACACCTTC,CSAQKGYGYTF
14,few,TRBD1,TRBJ2-7,TRBV27,TGTGCCAGCAGTGGGGCAGGGGGTACCTACGAGCAGTACTTC,CASSGAGGTYEQYF
14,-,TRBD1,TRBJ2-1,TRBV6-2/TRBV6-3,TGTGCCAGCAGGGACCCGGGACAGGGCAATGAGCAGTTCTTC,CASRDPGQGNEQFF
15,-,-,TRBJ1-4,TRBV7-2,TGTGCCAGCAGCCCGTACATAACAAGTGGTGAAAAACTGTTTTTT,CASSPYITSGEKLFF
16,-,-,TRBJ2-7,TRBV12-3/TRBV12-4,TGTGCCAGCAGCCTAGAGGGGCAAATCAGCTCCTACGAGCAGTACTTC,CASSLEGQISSYEQYF
15,few,TRBD2,TRBJ2-1,TRBV9,TGTGCCAGCAGCGTGGGGACTAGCGGGATCAATGAGCAGTTCTTC,CASSVGTSGINEQFF
14,-,-,TRBJ2-1,TRBV2,TGTGCCAGCAGGGTCGGCGGAACCTACAATGAGCAGTTCTTC,CASRVGGTYNEQFF
14,-,-,TRBJ2-7,TRBV5-1,TGCGCCAGCAGCTTGGCAGGCAAAATCTACGAGCAGTACTTC,CASSLAGKIYEQYF
15,few,-,TRBJ1-2,TRBV28,TGTGCCAGCAGCCTCCATACCGACGAGACCTATGGCTACACCTTC,CASSLHTDETYGYTF
12,-,-,TRBJ2-3,TRBV15,TGTGCCACCAGCACCGAGCGGGATACGCAGTATTTT,CATSTERDTQYF
13,few,-,TRBJ2-2,TRBV7-9,TGTGCCAGCAGCCCCAGCAGGGCCGGGGAGCTGTTTTTT,CASSPSRAGELFF
14,many,-,TRBJ1-5,TRBV12-3/TRBV12-4,TGTGCCAGCAGTTTCGGGCAGTGGGCTCAGCCCCAGCATTTT,CASSFGQWAQPQHF
17,-,-,TRBJ2-2,TRBV20-1,TGCAGTGCTAGAGATCACAGTGTCCGGCGGGACACCGGGGAGCTGTTTTTT,CSARDHSVRRDTGELFF
12,-,-,TRBJ2-7,TRBV20-1,TGCAGTGCTAGTCGAAGCGGCTACGAGCAGTACTTC,CSASRSGYEQYF
13,-,-,TRBJ2-7,TRBV10-3,TGTGCCATAGGAGAGACACCGGCGGCGACGCAGTACTTC,CAIGETPAATQYF
18,-,TRBD1,TRBJ1-5,TRBV11-2,TGTGCCAGCAGCTTAGGGAGGACAGGGGTTTATAGCAATCAGCCCCAGCATTTT,CASSLGRTGVYSNQPQHF
17,few,-,TRBJ1-2,TRBV4-3,TGCGCCAGCAGCCAAGTGGTCGAGAGTCGGTGGAGCTATGGCTACACCTTC,CASSQVVESRWSYGYTF
14,once,TRBD1,TRBJ1-1,TRBV5-1,TGCGCCAGCAGCGCCGGACAGGTCGGGACTGAAGCTTTCTTT,CASSAGQVGTEAFF
13,few,-,TRBJ2-3,TRBV7-9,TGTGCCAGCAGCTTTACGACAGCAGATACGCAGTATTTT,CASSFTTADTQYF
15,-,-,TRBJ2-2,TRBV20-1,TGCAGTGCTAGTTATACGGGAGCTGGCACCGGGGAGCTGTTTTTT,CSASYTGAGTGELFF
15,few,TRBD1,TRBJ1-4,TRBV16,TGTGCCAGCAGCCGACCGGGACAGGGGCCCGAAAAACTGTTTTTT,CASSRPGQGPEKLFF
15,many,-,TRBJ2-7,TRBV24-1,TGTGCCACCAGTGATACCGGGCGTATCCCTCTGGGGCAGTACTTC,CATSDTGRIPLGQYF
13,many,-,TRBJ2-1,TRBV6-6,TGTGCCAGCGGGAGTTTGAGGGGGGATGAGCAGTTCTTC,CASGSLRGDEQFF
15,few,-,TRBJ1-5,TRBV3-1,TGTGCCAGCAGCCAAGGGACAGCTATTTATCAGCCCCAGCATTTT,CASSQGTAIYQPQHF
14,many,TRBD1,TRBJ2-1,TRBV12-3/TRBV12-4,TGTGCCAGCAGTTTGCGGACAGGGAACAATGAGCAGTTCTTC,CASSLRTGNNEQFF
14,-,TRBD2,TRBJ2-1,TRBV20-1,TGCAGTGCCCGAGCGGGGCAGGGTATCAATGAGCAGTTCTTC,CSARAGQGINEQFF
16,-,-,TRBJ1-1,TRBV6-1,TGTGCCAGCAGACCCGGGGGGGACCTGAGGAACACTGAAGCTTTCTTT,CASRPGGDLRNTEAFF
15,-,TRBD1,TRBJ2-6,TRBV29-1,TGCAGCGCTGGGACAGGGGGCTCTGGGGCCAACGTCCTGACTTTC,CSAGTGGSGANVLTF
16,-,TRBD2,TRBJ2-5,TRBV12-3/TRBV12-4,TGTGCCAGCAGATTCTCCGGGACTATTATACGAGAGACCCAGTACTTC,CASRFSGTIIRETQYF
14,few,-,TRBJ2-7,TRBV7-2,TGTGCCAGCAGCTTATTCCAAGGGGACTACGAGCAGTACTTC,CASSLFQGDYEQYF
14,few,TRBD1,TRBJ1-4,TRBV3-1,TGTGCCAGCAGCCAACCGGGACAGACTGAAAAACTGTTTTTT,CASSQPGQTEKLFF
15,-,TRBD2,TRBJ2-1,TRBV9,TGTGCCAGCAGCGAAACTAGCGGGAGGCTTGGTGAGCAGTTCTTC,CASSETSGRLGEQFF
13,-,-,TRBJ2-2,TRBV5-5,TGTGCCAGCAGCCGCTTACAGGAAGGGGAGCTGTTTTTT,CASSRLQEGELFF
14,many,TRBD2,TRBJ2-7,TRBV20-1,TGCAGTGCTAGACTAGCGGGAGGGCCTGGCGAGCAGTACTTC,CSARLAGGPGEQYF
13,few,-,TRBJ2-7,TRBV28,TGTGCCAGCAGTTTAGAGCCCACGAGGGAGCAGTACTTC,CASSLEPTREQYF
14,-,-,TRBJ2-1,TRBV7-3,TGTGCCAGCAGCGAAGATGGGGACATCAATGAGCAGTTCTTC,CASSEDGDINEQFF
15,-,-,TRBJ2-7,TRBV11-1,TGTGCCAGCAGCTTAGCGACAGGACGCCACTACGAGCAGTACTTC,CASSLATGRHYEQYF
14,many,-,TRBJ2-7,TRBV29-1,TGCAGCGTTGTTCCGGCAGTCCTTGGGGACGAGCAGTACTTC,CSVVPAVLGDEQYF
15,-,TRBD2,TRBJ2-3,TRBV7-6,TGTGCCAGCAGCTTTTCTAGCGGATTCACAGATACGCAGTATTTT,CASSFSSGFTDTQYF
20,-,TRBD2,TRBJ2-1,TRBV19,TGTGCCAGTAGTATAACCCCCCGGGGAGGGAATAGCGGGAGGGCCGATGAGCAGTTCTTC,CASSITPRGGNSGRADEQFF
19,-,-,TRBJ2-4,TRBV11-2,TGTGCCAGCAGCTCTTATACACATCCGGGTCCCCTAGCCAAAAACATTCAGTACTTC,CASSSYTHPGPLAKNIQYF
14,many,-,TRBJ2-2,TRBV5-1,TGCGCCAGCAGCTTGGACGGGGGCGGAGGGGAGCTGTTTTTT,CASSLDGGGGELFF
14,many,-,TRBJ2-1,TRBV7-2,TGTGCCAGCAGCTTATGGGGCGCCGGAAATGAGCAGTTCTTC,CASSLWGAGNEQFF
15,-,-,TRBJ2-5,TRBV4-1,TGCGCCAGCAGCCACTTTATAGACACGGAGAGGACCCAGTACTTC,CASSHFIDTERTQYF
12,-,-,TRBJ2-5,TRBV20-1,TGCAGTGCTGGCCGTCGCCAAGAGACCCAGTACTTC,CSAGRRQETQYF
14,-,TRBD2,TRBJ2-7,TRBV29-1,TGCAGCGTCGCCGGGACTAGCGGGGCCTACGAGCAGTACTTC,CSVAGTSGAYEQYF
13,-,TRBD2,TRBJ2-3,TRBV7-3,TGTGCCAGCAGCTTGGGAGGGTGGGATACGCAGTATTTT,CASSLGGWDTQYF
15,few,TRBD2,TRBJ2-2,TRBV2,TGTGCCAGCAGTGTGAGACTAGCGGGAGTCGGGGAGCTGTTTTTT,CASSVRLAGVGELFF